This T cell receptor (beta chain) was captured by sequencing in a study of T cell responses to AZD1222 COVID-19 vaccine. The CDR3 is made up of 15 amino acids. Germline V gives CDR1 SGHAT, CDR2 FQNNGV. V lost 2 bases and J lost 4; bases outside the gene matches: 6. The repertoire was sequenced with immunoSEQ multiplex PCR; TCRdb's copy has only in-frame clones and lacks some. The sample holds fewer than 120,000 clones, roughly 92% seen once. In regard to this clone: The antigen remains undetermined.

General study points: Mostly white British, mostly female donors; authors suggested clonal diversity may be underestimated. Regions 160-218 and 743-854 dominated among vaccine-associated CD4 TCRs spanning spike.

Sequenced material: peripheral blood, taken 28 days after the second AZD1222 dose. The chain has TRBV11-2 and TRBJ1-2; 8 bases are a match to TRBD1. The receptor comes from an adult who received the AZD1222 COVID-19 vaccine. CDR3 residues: CASSLTFRGLYGYTF. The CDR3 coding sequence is TGTGCCAGCAGCTTAACCTTCAGGGGGCTCTATGGCTACACCTTC.